This T cell receptor (beta chain) emerged from a study of radiotherapy plus CTLA-4 blockade in lung cancer (dated by TCRdb to 2016 to 2018). With respect to the entire study: Objective responses were observed in 15% to 20% of enrolled patients, and disease control was achieved in roughly 30%.

Broader findings and caveats from the paper: Early dynamic changes in blood T cell clones, together with increased serum interferon-beta after radiation, were reported as the strongest predictors of response. After treatment with radiotherapy and ipilimumab, TCR clones that originated in tumors expanded in peripheral blood.

Details on this clone: The specificity of this receptor is unknown. No per-base quality is available; no much larger clone lies one base away.

Libraries were made using the immunoSEQ multiplex PCR assay. The clones in this table, taken by TCRdb from immuneACCESS, are in-frame only. Not every clone is retained; where verified, under half of the shortfall comes from an unresolved V gene, and the cause of the rest is unknown. The sample contains tens of thousands of clones, around 79% of them found a single time. In total, the top ten clones hold around 16% of the sample. The CDR3 contains 14 residues, cysteine and phenylalanine counted. Only the CDR3 DNA is retained, 42 bases long and in frame from the first base. Taken from the germline V gene, the CDR1 and CDR2 loops are KGHSH and LQKENI. Trimming accounts for 0 bases at V and 6 bases at J, while the number of junction bases matched to no gene is 4. Focal radiation therapy combined with CTLA-4 blockade (ipilimumab) was tested in patients with chemo-refractory metastatic non-small-cell lung cancer.

The source was peripheral blood, collected from a patient treated with radiotherapy plus ipilimumab. The chain couples TRBV18 to TRBJ2-7, with 8 bases in between that match TRBD1. The TCR was taken from a human donor with non-small cell lung cancer who had a complete response to radiotherapy plus ipilimumab. Read as DNA, the sequence is TGTGCCAGCTCACCACCTGACAGGGGCATCGAGCAGTACTTC. The resulting protein is CASSPPDRGIEQYF.